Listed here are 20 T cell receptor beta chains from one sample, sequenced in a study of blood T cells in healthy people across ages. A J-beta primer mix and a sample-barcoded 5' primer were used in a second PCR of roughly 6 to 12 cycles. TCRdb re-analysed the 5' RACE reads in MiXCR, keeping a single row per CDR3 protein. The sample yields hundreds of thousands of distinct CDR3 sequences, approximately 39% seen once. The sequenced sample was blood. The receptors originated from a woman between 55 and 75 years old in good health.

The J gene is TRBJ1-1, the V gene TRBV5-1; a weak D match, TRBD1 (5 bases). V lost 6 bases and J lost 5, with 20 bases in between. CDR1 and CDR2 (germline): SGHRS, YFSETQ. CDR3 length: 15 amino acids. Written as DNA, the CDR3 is TGCGCCAGCACCAGGTCCGGGGAGGGACCGACTGAAGCTTTCTTT. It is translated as CASTRSGEGPTEAFF.

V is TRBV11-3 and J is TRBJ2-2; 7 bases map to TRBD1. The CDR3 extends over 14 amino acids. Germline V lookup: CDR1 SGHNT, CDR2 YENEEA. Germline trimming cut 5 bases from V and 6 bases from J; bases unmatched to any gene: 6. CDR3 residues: CASSLTGYPGELFF. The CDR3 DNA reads TGTGCCAGCAGCCTGACAGGGTACCCCGGGGAGCTGTTTTTT.

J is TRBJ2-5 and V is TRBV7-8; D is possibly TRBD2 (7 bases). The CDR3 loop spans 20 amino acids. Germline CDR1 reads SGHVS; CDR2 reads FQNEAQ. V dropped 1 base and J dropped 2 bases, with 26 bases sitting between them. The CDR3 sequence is CASSLVGGGPAGGSQETQYF. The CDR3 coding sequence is TGTGCCAGCAGCTTAGTAGGGGGGGGACCAGCTGGAGGGAGTCAAGAGACCCAGTACTTC.

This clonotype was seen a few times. The CDR3 DNA follows: TGCAGTGCTTGGACAGGGGGACAGTTCTTC. The encoded protein is CSAWTGGQFF. The chain links TRBV20-1 to TRBJ2-1, with 10 bases aligning to TRBD1. The CDR3 loop spans 10 amino acids. Germline CDR1 is DFQATT and CDR2 is SNEGSKA (reference sequence). With 5 bases clipped from V and 13 bases from J, the junction kept 2 bases outside the gene matches.

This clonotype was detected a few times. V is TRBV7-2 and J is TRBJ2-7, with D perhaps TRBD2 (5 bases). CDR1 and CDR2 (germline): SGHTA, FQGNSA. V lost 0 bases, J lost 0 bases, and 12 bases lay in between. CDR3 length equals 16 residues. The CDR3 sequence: CASSLARAISSYEQYF. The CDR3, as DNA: TGTGCCAGCAGCTTAGCGCGGGCGATCAGCTCCTACGAGCAGTACTTC.

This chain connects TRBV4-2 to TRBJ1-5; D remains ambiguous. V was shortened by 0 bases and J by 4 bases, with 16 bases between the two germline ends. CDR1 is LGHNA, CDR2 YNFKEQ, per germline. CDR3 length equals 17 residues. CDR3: CASSQDSGRPSNQPQHF. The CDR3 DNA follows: TGTGCCAGCAGCCAAGACTCGGGCAGGCCTTCTAATCAGCCCCAGCATTTT.

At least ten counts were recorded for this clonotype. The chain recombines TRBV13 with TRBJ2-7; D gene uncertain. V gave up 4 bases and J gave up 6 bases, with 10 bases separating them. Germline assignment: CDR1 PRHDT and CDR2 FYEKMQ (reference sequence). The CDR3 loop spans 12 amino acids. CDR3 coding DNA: TGTGCCAGCAGCTCCCGTATCGGCGAGCAGTACTTC. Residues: CASSSRIGEQYF. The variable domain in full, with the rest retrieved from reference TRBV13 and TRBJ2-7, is AAGVIQSPRHLIKEKRETATLKCYPIPRHDTVYWYQQGPGQDPQFLISFYEKMQSDKGSIPDRFSAQQFSDYHSELNMSSLELGDSALYFCASSSRIGEQYFGPGTRLTVT.

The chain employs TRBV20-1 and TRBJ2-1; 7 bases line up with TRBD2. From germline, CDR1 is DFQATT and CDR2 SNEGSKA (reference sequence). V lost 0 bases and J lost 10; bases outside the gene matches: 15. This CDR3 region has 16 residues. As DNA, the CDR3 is TGCAGTGCTAGAGATAGTGCTAGCGGATCCTCAGGGGAGCAGTTCTTC. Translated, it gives CSARDSASGSSGEQFF.

CDR3 DNA: TGTGCCATCAGTGAGTCCTCTAGTTCGGTATCGGACATTCAGTACTTC. Protein sequence: CAISESSSSVSDIQYF. The chain has TRBV10-3 and TRBJ2-4; D ambiguous. This CDR3 comprises 16 residues. Trimming took off 0 bases at V and 8 bases at J, with 17 bases between the two ends. Germline V lookup: CDR1 ENHRY, CDR2 SYGVKD.

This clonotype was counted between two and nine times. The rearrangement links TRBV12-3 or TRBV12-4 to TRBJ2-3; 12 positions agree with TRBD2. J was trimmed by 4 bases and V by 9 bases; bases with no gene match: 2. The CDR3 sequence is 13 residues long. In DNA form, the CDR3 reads TGTGCCAGTGGACTAGCGGGACCAGATACGCAGTATTTT. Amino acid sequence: CASGLAGPDTQYF.

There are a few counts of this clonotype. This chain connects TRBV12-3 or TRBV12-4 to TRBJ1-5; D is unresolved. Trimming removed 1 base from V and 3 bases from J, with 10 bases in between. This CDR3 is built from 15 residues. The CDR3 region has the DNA TGTGCCAGCAGTTTAGGGCGGAGGCTCAATCAGCCCCAGCATTTT. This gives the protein CASSLGRRLNQPQHF.

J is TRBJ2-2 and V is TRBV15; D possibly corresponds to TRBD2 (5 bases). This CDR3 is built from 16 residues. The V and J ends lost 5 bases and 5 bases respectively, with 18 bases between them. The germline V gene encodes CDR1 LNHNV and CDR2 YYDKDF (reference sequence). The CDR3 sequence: CATSPKRRGLTGELFF. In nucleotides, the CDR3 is TGTGCCACCAGCCCCAAAAGGAGAGGGTTAACCGGGGAGCTGTTTTTT. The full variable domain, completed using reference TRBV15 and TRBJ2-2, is DAMVIQNPRYQVTQFGKPVTLSCSQTLNHNVMYWYQQKSSQAPKLLFHYYDKDFNNEADTPDNFQSRRPNTSFCFLDIRSPGLGDTAMYLCATSPKRRGLTGELFFGEGSRLTVL.

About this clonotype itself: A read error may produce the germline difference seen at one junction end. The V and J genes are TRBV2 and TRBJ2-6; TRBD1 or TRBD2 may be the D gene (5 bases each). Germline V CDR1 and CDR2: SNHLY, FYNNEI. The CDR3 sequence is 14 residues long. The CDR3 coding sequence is TGTGCCACCGGTGAGGGGAGTGGGACCAACGTCCTGACTTTC. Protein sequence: CATGEGSGTNVLTF.

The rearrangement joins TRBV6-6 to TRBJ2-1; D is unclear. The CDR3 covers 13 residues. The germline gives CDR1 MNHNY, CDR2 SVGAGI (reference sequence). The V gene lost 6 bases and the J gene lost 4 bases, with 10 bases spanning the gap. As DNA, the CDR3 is TGTGCCAGCAGCTCGGACGGTTACAATGAGCAGTTCTTC. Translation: CASSSDGYNEQFF.

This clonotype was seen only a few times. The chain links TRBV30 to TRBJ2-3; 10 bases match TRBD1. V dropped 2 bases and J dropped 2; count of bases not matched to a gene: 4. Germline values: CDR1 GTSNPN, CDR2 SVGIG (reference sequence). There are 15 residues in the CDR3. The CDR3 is CAWSTGTGVTDTQYF. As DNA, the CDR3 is TGTGCCTGGAGTACCGGGACAGGGGTCACAGATACGCAGTATTTT.

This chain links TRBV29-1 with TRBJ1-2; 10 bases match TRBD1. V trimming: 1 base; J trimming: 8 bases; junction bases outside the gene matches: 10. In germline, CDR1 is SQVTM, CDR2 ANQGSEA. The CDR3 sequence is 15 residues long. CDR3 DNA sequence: TGCAGCGTTGAAGGAGGACAGGGGGACCTTAGGGGCTACACCTTC. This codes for CSVEGGQGDLRGYTF.

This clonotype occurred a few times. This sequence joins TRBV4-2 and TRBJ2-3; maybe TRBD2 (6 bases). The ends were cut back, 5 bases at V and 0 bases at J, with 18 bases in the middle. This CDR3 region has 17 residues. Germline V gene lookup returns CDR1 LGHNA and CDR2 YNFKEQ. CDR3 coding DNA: TGTGCCAGCAGCTCCACCCCCCTAGCGACTAGCACAGATACGCAGTATTTT. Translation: CASSSTPLATSTDTQYF.

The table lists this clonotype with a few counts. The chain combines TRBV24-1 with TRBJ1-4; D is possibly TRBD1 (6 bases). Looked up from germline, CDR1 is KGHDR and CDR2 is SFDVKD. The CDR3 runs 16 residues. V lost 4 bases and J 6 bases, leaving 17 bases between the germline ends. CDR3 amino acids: CATSDQGTGNDEKLFF. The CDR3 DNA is TGTGCCACCAGTGACCAGGGAACAGGGAATGATGAAAAACTGTTTTTT.

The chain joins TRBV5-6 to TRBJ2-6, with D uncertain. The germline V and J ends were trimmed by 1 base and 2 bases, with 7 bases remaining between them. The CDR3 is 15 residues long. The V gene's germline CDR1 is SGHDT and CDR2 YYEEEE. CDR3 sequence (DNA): TGTGCCAGCAGCTTGAGGGTTGCTGGGGCCAACGTCCTGACTTTC. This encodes CASSLRVAGANVLTF.

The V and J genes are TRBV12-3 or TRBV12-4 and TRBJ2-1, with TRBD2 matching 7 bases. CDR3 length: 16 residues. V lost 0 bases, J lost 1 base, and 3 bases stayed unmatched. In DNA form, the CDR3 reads TGTGCCAGCAGTTTAGCGGAGCGGGGTTCCTACAATGAGCAGTTCTTC. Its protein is CASSLAERGSYNEQFF.